The present T cell receptor (beta chain) was sequenced within a study of T cell responses to AZD1222 COVID-19 vaccine. This table comes from immunoSEQ multiplex PCR, and its TCRdb copy is limited to in-frame clones, with some not included. The profile covers about 120,000 clones, with 87% appearing a single time and roughly 2.7% taken by the ten largest. Findings and limits, study-wide: Donors were largely white British and mainly female; clonal diversity was possibly underestimated. Sampling captured repertoires only after the peak T cell response. Spike-specific TCRs gained breadth and depth after people received two AZD1222 doses.

A note on this clone: Its antigen is unknown.

The CDR3 totals 16 residues. In germline, CDR1 is MNHEY, CDR2 SVGEGT. V lost 1 base to trimming and J lost 5 bases, with 16 bases between them. This material consisted of peripheral blood, taken 28 days after the second AZD1222 dose. The receptor was isolated from an adult who received the AZD1222 COVID-19 vaccine. This rearrangement joins TRBV6-2 or TRBV6-3 to TRBJ2-3; the D gene is possibly TRBD1 (6 bases). CDR3 bases: TGTGCCAGCAGTTACTTCAGGGGCGAGGGGCTAGATACGCAGTATTTT. It translates to CASSYFRGEGLDTQYF.